Listed below are T cell receptor beta chains from one sample, sequenced in a study of blood T cell repertoires in COVID-19. The table came from immunoSEQ multiplex PCR; TCRdb's copy has only in-frame clones and leaves some out. The table lists some 250,000 clones, 80% to 90% of them singletons. The source material was PBMCs or T cells enriched from blood (not recorded which). The receptors originated from a woman between 45 and 60 years old who had recovered from COVID-19. CDR3s include the opening cysteine and the closing phenylalanine or tryptophan. Fields, in order: clone size, CDR3 length, D gene, J gene, V gene, CDR3 DNA, CDR3 protein. The D gene is left open where the match is weak. A clone size is listed for some rows: how often the clone was seen (once, few, many), or a class if it is expanded.

-	13	-	TRBJ2-6	TRBV5-1	TGCGCCAGCTCGCCTCCCCCCGGGGGAATTTTGACTTTC	CASSPPPGGILTF
-	14	TRBD1	TRBJ2-1	TRBV13	TGTGCCAGCAGATTGGGACAGGGTCGAAATGAGCAGTTCTTC	CASRLGQGRNEQFF
few	14	TRBD1	TRBJ1-1	TRBV7-8	TGTGCCAGCAGACCCACTCTACAGGGGACTGAAGCTTTCTTT	CASRPTLQGTEAFF
-	15	TRBD1	TRBJ1-5	TRBV10-3	TGTGCCATCAGTGAAGGACAGGGGGGGGATCAGCCCCAGCATTTT	CAISEGQGGDQPQHF
-	14	-	TRBJ1-2	TRBV9	TGTGCCAGCAGCGTAGAAGGGGGACCCTATGGCTACACCTTC	CASSVEGGPYGYTF
few	12	TRBD1	TRBJ1-2	TRBV10-3	TGTGCCATCAGGTGGACAGGGGATGGCTACACCTTC	CAIRWTGDGYTF
-	16	TRBD1	TRBJ2-5	TRBV11-3	TGTGCCAGCAGCTATACAGGGGGCGCCGAGAGGGAGACCCAGTACTTC	CASSYTGGAERETQYF
once	15	TRBD2	TRBJ2-3	TRBV28	TGTGCCAGCAGTTGGGCTAGCGGGGGGACAGATACGCAGTATTTT	CASSWASGGTDTQYF
-	13	-	TRBJ1-1	TRBV5-1	TGCGCCAGCAGCACCGGACAGAACACTGAAGCTTTCTTT	CASSTGQNTEAFF
once	20	TRBD2	TRBJ2-1	TRBV11-2	TGTGCCAGCAGCTTAGATCTGGGACTAGCGGGAGTAGTGCTCTACAATGAGCAGTTCTTC	CASSLDLGLAGVVLYNEQFF
-	17	TRBD1	TRBJ1-5	TRBV19	TGTGCCAGTAGTATCCTTTCACAGGGGGCGCGGGGTCAGCCCCAGCATTTT	CASSILSQGARGQPQHF
few	14	-	TRBJ1-2	TRBV27	TGTGCCAGCAGTTTTCTCGGACAGTTAGATGGCTACACCTTC	CASSFLGQLDGYTF
-	17	TRBD1	TRBJ1-4	TRBV28	TGTGCCAGCAGTTTCCGGACAGGGAAGAGGGCTAATGAAAAACTGTTTTTT	CASSFRTGKRANEKLFF
-	16	TRBD1	TRBJ1-5	TRBV16	TGTGCCAGCAACCCTCAGGGGGCGAGTTCCAATCAGCCCCAGCATTTT	CASNPQGASSNQPQHF
-	16	TRBD2	TRBJ2-1	TRBV6-1	TGTGCCAGCAGTGGACTAGCGGGAGGTACCTACAATGAGCAGTTCTTC	CASSGLAGGTYNEQFF
-	14	-	TRBJ2-1	TRBV19	TGTGCCAGTAGTATTTCCGGAGCGCTCAATGAGCAGTTCTTC	CASSISGALNEQFF
-	15	TRBD1	TRBJ2-2	TRBV5-1	TGCGCCAGCAGTTGGGGACAGGAGAACACCGGGGAGCTGTTTTTT	CASSWGQENTGELFF
-	16	TRBD2	TRBJ2-3	TRBV19	TGTGCCAGTAGTAGGGATCTAGCGGGGGGCACAGATACGCAGTATTTT	CASSRDLAGGTDTQYF
-	16	TRBD2	TRBJ2-7	TRBV6-2/TRBV6-3	TGTGCCAGCAGTGTTGAAGCGGGAGGGCCCAGGGACGAGCAGTACTTC	CASSVEAGGPRDEQYF
-	13	TRBD1	TRBJ1-2	TRBV27	TGTGCCAGCAGCCCGGGACAGCACTATGGCTACACCTTC	CASSPGQHYGYTF
-	11	-	TRBJ1-2	TRBV12-3/TRBV12-4	TGTGCCAGCAGTTCCACAGGTGGCTACACCTTC	CASSSTGGYTF
-	16	-	TRBJ2-4	TRBV4-1	TGCGCCAGCAGCCAAGCCCATACAGGGTTGAGAAACATTCAGTACTTC	CASSQAHTGLRNIQYF
-	12	TRBD1	TRBJ1-1	TRBV19	TGTGCCAGTAGTACGGACAGGGATGAAGCTTTCTTT	CASSTDRDEAFF
-	16	TRBD1	TRBJ2-1	TRBV19	TGTGCCAGTAGTATTCGACAGGGCAGTTCAGCGAATGAGCAGTTCTTC	CASSIRQGSSANEQFF
-	14	-	TRBJ2-1	TRBV24-1	TGTGCCACCAGTGCGACAGGGGAGGGAGATGAGCAGTTCTTC	CATSATGEGDEQFF
-	16	TRBD1	TRBJ1-2	TRBV5-4	TGTGCCAGCAGCTGGGCGTTAGGGACAGGGGGAAGTAGCTACACCTTC	CASSWALGTGGSSYTF
-	15	-	TRBJ1-4	TRBV10-3	TGTGCCATCAGTGCAGGGCCCGAGACTAATGAAAAACTGTTTTTT	CAISAGPETNEKLFF
-	18	-	TRBJ2-6	TRBV5-1	TGCGCCAGCAGCTTGTCGAGACAGCTAATCTCTGGGGCCAACGTCCTGACTTTC	CASSLSRQLISGANVLTF
-	16	-	TRBJ2-2	TRBV5-4	TGTGCCAGCAGGAACGAGGGGGCGGGAGGCACCGGGGAGCTGTTTTTT	CASRNEGAGGTGELFF
-	15	TRBD2	TRBJ2-5	TRBV6-5	TGTGCCAGCAGTTCCCCCCGGACTAGGCAAGAGACCCAGTACTTC	CASSSPRTRQETQYF
-	20	TRBD1	TRBJ2-2	TRBV5-1	TGCGCCAGCAGCTTCTCATCTAGCCGTCGGACAGGGGTAAACACCGGGGAGCTGTTTTTT	CASSFSSSRRTGVNTGELFF
-	14	TRBD1	TRBJ1-4	TRBV5-1	TGCGCCAGCAGCTTAGGGGGCGGTGGTGAAAAACTGTTTTTT	CASSLGGGGEKLFF
-	17	TRBD2	TRBJ2-7	TRBV27	TGTGCCAGCAGTTTAAGGGGCGGGACTAGCAACTTCTACGAGCAGTACTTC	CASSLRGGTSNFYEQYF
few	14	-	TRBJ2-5	TRBV23-1	TGCGCCAGCAGCACCTACAGGTACCAAGAGACCCAGTACTTC	CASSTYRYQETQYF
-	13	-	TRBJ2-1	TRBV7-2	TGTGCCAGCAGCTTAGTTTGGGCTGATGAGCAGTTCTTC	CASSLVWADEQFF
-	16	-	TRBJ2-3	TRBV3-1/TRBV3-2	TGTGCCAGCAGCCAAGATACGGCGGTTAGCACAGATACGCAGTATTTT	CASSQDTAVSTDTQYF
once	15	-	TRBJ1-1	TRBV15	TGTGCCACCAGCAGAGTCTTTGTAATGAACACTGAAGCTTTCTTT	CATSRVFVMNTEAFF
few	15	TRBD1	TRBJ1-1	TRBV7-2	TGTGCCAGCAGCTGGACAGGGATTTCGAACACTGAAGCTTTCTTT	CASSWTGISNTEAFF
-	15	-	TRBJ2-2	TRBV5-1	TGCGCCAGTAGTGACTGGAATTCTAACACCGGGGAGCTGTTTTTT	CASSDWNSNTGELFF
-	14	TRBD2	TRBJ2-7	TRBV5-1	TGCGCCAGCAGAACTAGCGGGAGGGGCGACGAGCAGTACTTC	CASRTSGRGDEQYF
-	15	-	TRBJ1-4	TRBV18	TGTGCCAGCTCACCTTCAGGGGCGTCTAATGAAAAACTGTTTTTT	CASSPSGASNEKLFF
-	14	-	TRBJ1-4	TRBV2	TGTGCCAGCAGGCAGGACAGACCAAATGAAAAACTGTTTTTT	CASRQDRPNEKLFF
-	16	TRBD2	TRBJ2-1	TRBV11-3	TGTGCCAGCAGCTTAGAAAGCGGGAGGGCCAACAATGAGCAGTTCTTC	CASSLESGRANNEQFF
-	16	TRBD1	TRBJ1-6	TRBV27	TGTGCCAGTTCTGTCCAGGGGGCAAGAGAAAATTCACCCCTCCACTTT	CASSVQGARENSPLHF
-	14	-	TRBJ1-5	TRBV27	TGTGCCAGCAGTACGCGACAGGATGTCTTACCCCAGCATTTT	CASSTRQDVLPQHF
-	16	-	TRBJ2-7	TRBV10-3	TGTGCCATCAGTGAGTCTCCTTTAGGACAGTCCTACGAGCAGTACTTC	CAISESPLGQSYEQYF
-	16	TRBD2	TRBJ2-2	TRBV3-1/TRBV3-2	TGTGCCAGCAGCCGAAGGTGGACTAGCGGGCCCGGGGAGCTGTTTTTT	CASSRRWTSGPGELFF
-	18	-	TRBJ2-3	TRBV11-2	TGTGCCAGCAGCTTAATCCATGGCGATAGCGGACACACAGATACGCAGTATTTT	CASSLIHGDSGHTDTQYF
-	14	TRBD1	TRBJ2-7	TRBV5-1	TGCGCCAGCAGCTTTCAGGGGGCTACCTACGAGCAGTACTTC	CASSFQGATYEQYF
-	13	-	TRBJ1-1	TRBV7-9	TGTGCCAGCAGCTTATTGGGGCCCACTGAAGCTTTCTTT	CASSLLGPTEAFF
-	15	-	TRBJ1-1	TRBV15	TGTGCCACCAGCAGAGAGGGCAGCTGGAACACTGAAGCTTTCTTT	CATSREGSWNTEAFF
-	14	-	TRBJ1-1	TRBV10-3	TGTGCCATCAGGCGCAACGCCCCTGACACTGAAGCTTTCTTT	CAIRRNAPDTEAFF
-	14	-	TRBJ2-7	TRBV9	TGTGCCAGCAGCGTAGATGGGACACGCAAGGAGCAGTACTTC	CASSVDGTRKEQYF
-	15	-	TRBJ1-4	TRBV5-6	TGTGCCAGCAGCTTTTTAAAGGGGCAGAATGAAAAACTGTTTTTT	CASSFLKGQNEKLFF